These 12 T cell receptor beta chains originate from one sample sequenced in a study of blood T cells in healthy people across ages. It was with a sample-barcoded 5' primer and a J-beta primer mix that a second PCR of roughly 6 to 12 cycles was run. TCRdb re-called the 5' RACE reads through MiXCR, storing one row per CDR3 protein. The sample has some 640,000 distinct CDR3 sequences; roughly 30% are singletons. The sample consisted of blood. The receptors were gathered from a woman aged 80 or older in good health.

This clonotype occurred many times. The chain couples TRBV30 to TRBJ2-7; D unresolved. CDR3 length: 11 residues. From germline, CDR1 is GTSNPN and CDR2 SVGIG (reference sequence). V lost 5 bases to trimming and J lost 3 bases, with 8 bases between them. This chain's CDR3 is CAWGNNYEQYF. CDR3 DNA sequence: TGTGCCTGGGGGAATAACTACGAGCAGTACTTC.

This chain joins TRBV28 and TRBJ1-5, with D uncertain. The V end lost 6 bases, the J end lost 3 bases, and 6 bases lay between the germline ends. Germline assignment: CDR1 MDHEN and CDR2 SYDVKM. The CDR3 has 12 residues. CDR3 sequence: CASRQNNQPQHF. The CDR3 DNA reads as TGTGCCAGCAGGCAGAACAATCAGCCCCAGCATTTT.

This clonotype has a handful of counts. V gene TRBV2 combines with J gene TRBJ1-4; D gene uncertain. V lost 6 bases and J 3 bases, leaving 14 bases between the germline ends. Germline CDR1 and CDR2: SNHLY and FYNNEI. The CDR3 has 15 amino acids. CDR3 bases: TGTGCCAGCAGACTCCGGACGGTATCTAATGAAAAACTGTTTTTT. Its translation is CASRLRTVSNEKLFF.

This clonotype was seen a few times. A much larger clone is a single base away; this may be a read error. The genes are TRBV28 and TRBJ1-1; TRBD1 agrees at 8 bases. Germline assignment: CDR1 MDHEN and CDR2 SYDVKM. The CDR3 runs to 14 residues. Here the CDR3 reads CAGRPTGEGTEAFF. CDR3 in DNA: TGTGCCGGCAGGCCGACAGGGGAGGGCACTGAAGCTTTCTTT. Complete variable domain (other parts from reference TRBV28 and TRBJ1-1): DVKVTQSSRYLVKRTGEKVFLECVQDMDHENMFWYRQDPGLGLRLIYFSYDVKMKEKGDIPEGYSVSREKKERFSLILESASTNQTSMYLCAGRPTGEGTEAFFGQGTRLTVV.

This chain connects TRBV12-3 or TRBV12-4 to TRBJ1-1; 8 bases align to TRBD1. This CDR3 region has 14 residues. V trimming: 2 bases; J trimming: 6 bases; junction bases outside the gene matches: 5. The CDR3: CASSLRQGASEAFF. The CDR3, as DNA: TGTGCCAGCAGTTTACGGCAGGGGGCCTCTGAAGCTTTCTTT.

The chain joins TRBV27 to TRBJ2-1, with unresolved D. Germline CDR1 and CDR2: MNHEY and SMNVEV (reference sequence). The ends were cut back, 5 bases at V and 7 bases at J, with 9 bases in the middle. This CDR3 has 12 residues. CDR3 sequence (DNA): TGTGCCAGCAGTGCCGACATAAATGAGCAGTTCTTC. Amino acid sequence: CASSADINEQFF.

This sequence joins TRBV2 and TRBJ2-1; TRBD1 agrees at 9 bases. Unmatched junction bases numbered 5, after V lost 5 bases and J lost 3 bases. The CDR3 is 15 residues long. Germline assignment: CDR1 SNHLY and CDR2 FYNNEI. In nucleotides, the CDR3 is TGTGCCAGCAGTCCGGACAGGGGTTTCTACAATGAGCAGTTCTTC. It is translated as CASSPDRGFYNEQFF.

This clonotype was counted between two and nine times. The CDR3 protein is CASSLMRGGREQYF. CDR3 sequence (DNA): TGTGCCAGCAGCTTAATGCGGGGGGGCCGTGAGCAGTACTTC. The chain joins TRBV7-3 to TRBJ2-4, with 9 bases fitting TRBD2. The germline V gene has CDR1 SGHTA and CDR2 FQGTGA. This CDR3 contains 14 residues. With V trimmed by 1 base and J by 13 bases, 8 bases remained unmatched.

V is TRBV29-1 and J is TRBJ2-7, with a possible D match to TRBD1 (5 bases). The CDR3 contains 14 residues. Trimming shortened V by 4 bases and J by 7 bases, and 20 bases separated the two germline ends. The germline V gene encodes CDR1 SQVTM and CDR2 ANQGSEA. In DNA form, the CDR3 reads TGCAGCGTTGCAACGACAGTAACCCCCCGGGAGCAGTACTTC. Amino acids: CSVATTVTPREQYF.

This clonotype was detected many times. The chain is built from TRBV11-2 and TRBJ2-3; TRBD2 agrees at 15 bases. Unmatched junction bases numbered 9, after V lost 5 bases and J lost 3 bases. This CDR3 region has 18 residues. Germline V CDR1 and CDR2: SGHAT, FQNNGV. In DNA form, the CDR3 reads TGTGCCAGCAGCCTCCACCGGACTAGCGGGGGGGCGACAGATACGCAGTATTTT. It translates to CASSLHRTSGGATDTQYF.

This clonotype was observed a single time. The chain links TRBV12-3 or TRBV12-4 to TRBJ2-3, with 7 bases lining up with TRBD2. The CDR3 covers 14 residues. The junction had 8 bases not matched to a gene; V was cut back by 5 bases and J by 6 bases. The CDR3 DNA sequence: TGTGCCAGCAGTCCCGCCACCGGGAGGGATACGCAGTATTTT. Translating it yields CASSPATGRDTQYF.

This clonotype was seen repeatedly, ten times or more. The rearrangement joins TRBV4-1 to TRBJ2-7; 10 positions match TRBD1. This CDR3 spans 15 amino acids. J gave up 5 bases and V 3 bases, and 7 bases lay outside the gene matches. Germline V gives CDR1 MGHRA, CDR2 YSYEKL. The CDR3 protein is CASSQRDRGVHEQYF. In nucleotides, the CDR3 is TGCGCCAGCAGCCAGCGGGACAGGGGTGTCCACGAGCAGTACTTC.